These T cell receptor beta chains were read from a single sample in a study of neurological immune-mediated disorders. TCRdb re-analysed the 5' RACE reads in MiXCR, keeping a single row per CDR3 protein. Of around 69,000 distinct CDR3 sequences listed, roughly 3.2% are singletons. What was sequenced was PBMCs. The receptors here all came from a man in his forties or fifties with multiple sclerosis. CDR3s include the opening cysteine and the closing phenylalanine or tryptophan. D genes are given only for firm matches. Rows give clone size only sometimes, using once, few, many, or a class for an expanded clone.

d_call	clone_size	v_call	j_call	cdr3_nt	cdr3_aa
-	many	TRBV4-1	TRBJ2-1	TGCGCCAGCAGCCAAGAGAATCGAGACCAGGACACCTACAATGAGCAGTTCTTC	CASSQENRDQDTYNEQFF
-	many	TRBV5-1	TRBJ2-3	TGCGCCAGCAGCTTTGGCGGGGGCACAGATACGCAGTATTTT	CASSFGGGTDTQYF
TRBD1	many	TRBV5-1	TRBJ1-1	TGCGCCAGCAGCTTTACACAGGGGGCCCCTGAAGCTTTCTTT	CASSFTQGAPEAFF
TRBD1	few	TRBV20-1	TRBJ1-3	TGCAGTGCTAGGAGACAGGGCTACTCTGGAAACACCATATATTTT	CSARRQGYSGNTIYF
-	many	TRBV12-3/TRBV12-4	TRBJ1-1	TGTGCCAGCAGTTTCTCGGGGATGAACACTGAAGCTTTCTTT	CASSFSGMNTEAFF
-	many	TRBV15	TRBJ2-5	TGTGCCACCAGCAGACTCCGGGACACCAATCAAGAGACCCAGTACTTC	CATSRLRDTNQETQYF
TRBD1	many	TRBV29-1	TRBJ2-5	TGCAGCGTTTATATTGAAGGACACAGGGGAGTGACCCAGTACTTC	CSVYIEGHRGVTQYF
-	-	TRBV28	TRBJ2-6	TGTGCCAGCAGTTTATTCGGTCTGAGGGTAGGGATAGCTGGGGCCAACGTCCTGACTTTC	CASSLFGLRVGIAGANVLTF
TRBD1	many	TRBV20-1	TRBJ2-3	TGCAGTGCTAGCCCCCGGGACAGGGGATTCACAGATACGCAGTATTTT	CSASPRDRGFTDTQYF
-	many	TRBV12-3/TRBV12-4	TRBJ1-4	TGTGCCAGCAGTTTGGGGGGGAGTGAAAAACTGTTTTTT	CASSLGGSEKLFF
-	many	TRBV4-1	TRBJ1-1	TGCGCCAGCAGCCAAGTAGAGGAGCCGGGAGCGAACACTGAAGCTTTCTTT	CASSQVEEPGANTEAFF
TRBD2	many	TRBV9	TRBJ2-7	TGTGCCAGCAGCGTTTCAACCGGGAGGAGGTACGAGCAGTACTTC	CASSVSTGRRYEQYF
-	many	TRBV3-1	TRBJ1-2	TGTGCCAGCAGCCACGGGGACCGGGGCTATGGCTACACCTTC	CASSHGDRGYGYTF
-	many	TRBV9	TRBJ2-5	TGTGCCAGCAGCGGCCCCACGAAAGAGACCCAGTACTTC	CASSGPTKETQYF
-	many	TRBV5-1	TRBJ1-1	TGCGCCAGCAGCCCGAACAGAGGGAACACTGAAGCTTTCTTT	CASSPNRGNTEAFF
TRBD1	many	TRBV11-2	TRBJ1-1	TGTGCCAGCAGCTTAGTGACGGGGACAGGAAACCCGGTCACTGAAGCTTTCTTT	CASSLVTGTGNPVTEAFF
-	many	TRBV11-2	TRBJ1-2	TGTGCCAGCAGCTTAGTCCGGGGGCTGGACTATGGCTACACCTTC	CASSLVRGLDYGYTF
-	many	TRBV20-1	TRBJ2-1	TGCAGTGCTAGAGACCTCCTACCGTTAGCAGGGGGGAGAGTGAATGAGCAGTTCTTC	CSARDLLPLAGGRVNEQFF
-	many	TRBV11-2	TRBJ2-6	TGTGCCAGCAGTCGTAGACCCCAGGACGTGGCCTCTGGGGCCAACGTCCTGACTTTC	CASSRRPQDVASGANVLTF